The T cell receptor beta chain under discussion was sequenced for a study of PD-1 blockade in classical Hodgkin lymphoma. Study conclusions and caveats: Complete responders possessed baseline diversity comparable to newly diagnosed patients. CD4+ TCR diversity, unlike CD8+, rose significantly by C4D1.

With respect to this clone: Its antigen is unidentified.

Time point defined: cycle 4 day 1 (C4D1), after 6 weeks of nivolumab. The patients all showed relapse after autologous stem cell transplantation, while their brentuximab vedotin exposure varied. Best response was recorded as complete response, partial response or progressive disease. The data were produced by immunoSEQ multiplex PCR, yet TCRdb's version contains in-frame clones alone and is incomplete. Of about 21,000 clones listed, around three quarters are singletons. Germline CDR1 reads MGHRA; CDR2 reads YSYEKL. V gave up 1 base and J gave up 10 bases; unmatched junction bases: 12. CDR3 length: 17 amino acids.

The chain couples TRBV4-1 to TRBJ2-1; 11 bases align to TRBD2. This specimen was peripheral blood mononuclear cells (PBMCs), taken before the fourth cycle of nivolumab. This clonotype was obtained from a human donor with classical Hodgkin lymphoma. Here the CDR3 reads CASSQAGRLAGGPEQFF. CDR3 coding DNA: TGCGCCAGCAGCCAAGCTGGGCGGCTAGCGGGAGGCCCCGAGCAGTTCTTC.